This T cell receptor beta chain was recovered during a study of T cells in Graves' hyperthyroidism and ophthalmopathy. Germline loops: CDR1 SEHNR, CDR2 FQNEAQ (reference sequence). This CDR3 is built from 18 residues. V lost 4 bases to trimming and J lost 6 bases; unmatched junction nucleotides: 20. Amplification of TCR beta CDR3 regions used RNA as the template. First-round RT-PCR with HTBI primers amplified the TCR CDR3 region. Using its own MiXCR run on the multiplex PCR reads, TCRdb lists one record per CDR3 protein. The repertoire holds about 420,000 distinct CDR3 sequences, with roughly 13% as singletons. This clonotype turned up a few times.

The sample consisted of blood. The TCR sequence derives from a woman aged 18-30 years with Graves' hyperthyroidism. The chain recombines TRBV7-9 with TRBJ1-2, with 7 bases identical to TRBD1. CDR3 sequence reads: CASSSHRRAAGGFHGYTF. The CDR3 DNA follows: TGTGCCAGCAGCTCACATCGGAGGGCGGCAGGGGGATTTCATGGCTACACCTTC.